The entry below gives a single T cell receptor beta chain sequence along with its context. Its antigen is as yet unknown. Gene names and germline match the mouse. The CDR3 end falls 1 residue outside the read, so it is completed with the germline J gene. These data belong to a study of tissue T cells after allogeneic stem cell transplantation. Documented time point: mouse harvest day 14 after allogeneic transplant. The graft held 10^6 splenic CD5+ T cells and 10^7 T-cell-depleted bone marrow cells. Deletions cut 2 bases from V and 4 bases from J, with 7 bases between. Germline V gene data show CDR1 as SNHLY and CDR2 as FYNGKV (reference sequence). This CDR3 region has 13 residues. Data came from immunoSEQ multiplex PCR; TCRdb stores just in-frame clones and leaves some out. The sample comprises about 6,800 clones, over 30% of which are singletons, and less than 8% rests with the top ten. Study-wide results and limits: Blood and spleen captured only part of the tissue TCR repertoire. Alloreactivity or antigen specificity of tissue TCRs was not determined; some clones might be host cells. Within patients, tissue anatomy strongly shaped TCR repertoire composition.

Sequenced input: skin. The chain is built from TRBV3 and TRBJ2-4, with D tentatively TRBD1 (6 bases). The receptor comes from a female BALB/c mouse given C57BL/6 T cells with graft-versus-host disease after an allogeneic hematopoietic cell transplant. Incomplete CDR3 DNA: TGTGCCAGCAGCTTACGGGACAAAAACACCTTGTAC. It specifies CASSLRDKNTLY. The entire CDR3 sequence reads CASSLRDKNTLYF.